This T cell receptor beta chain appears in the sequencing data of a study of blood T cell repertoires in COVID-19 (dated by TCRdb to 2018 to 2020). Describing the broader study: Collaborator samples came from the United States, Italy and Spain and covered acute and convalescent phases of COVID-19. The material from the prospective study consisted of cDNA or gDNA derived from T cells, B-cell-depleted T cells, or PBMCs. The dataset comprised deeply sampled blood TCRbeta repertoires from subjects exposed to, actively infected with, or recovered from COVID-19. The repertoires were made available in a free public database intended to serve as a resource for research on the immune response to SARS-CoV-2. The samples were drawn from two sources: the first 160 participants of the ongoing ImmuneRACE study, and over 950 subjects contributed by 6 global collaborators. A de-identified subject ID, COVID-19 status, age in years and sex were almost always included in the sample metadata. Where HLA class I and class II types were available, the types were taken from metadata supplied by the sample provider, not from assay-based typing. Results and caveats for the whole study, not just this receptor: How much clinical and demographic metadata was included differed by source and by participant, and the metadata was provided uncurated.

In the case of this clone: Its antigen is not yet known. No base qualities exist here, and no much larger clone lies one base off it.

One collaborating source in Seattle enrolled patients during active infection and followed them longitudinally through the course of disease. The collaborating institutions used their own protocols to collect whole blood in K2EDTA tubes. For TCRbeta analysis, collaborators shipped samples in one of three forms: frozen whole blood, isolated PBMCs, or DNA extracted from either of those sample types. Including cysteine and phenylalanine, the CDR3 has 17 amino acids. The only DNA kept is the CDR3, 51 bases in frame from the first base. V is pruned by 2 bases and J by 4 bases, leaving 8 bases of the junction without a gene match. For CDR1 and CDR2, the germline V gene lists MDHEN and SYDVKM. TCRbeta CDR3 regions were amplified from genomic DNA using the immunoSEQ Assay, a bias-controlled multiplex PCR. Under the source paper's analysis protocol: Nucleated cell counts per sample were estimated from amplification of reference gene primers within the assay. To quantify the absolute abundance of each unique TCRbeta CDR3 rearrangement, sequence reads were collapsed and filtered. For each sample, productive Simpson clonality was calculated by taking the square root of Simpson's diversity index across productive rearrangements. TCRdb mirrors the immuneACCESS table, restricted to in-frame sequences. Some clones are absent from its copies; in checked studies, under half trace to an unresolved V gene, and the reason for the others is unknown. That table is the source of V, J and clone size, and D and trimming were worked out from the DNA. This sample holds roughly 250,000 clones; roughly nine tenths were observed only once. The ten largest account for more than 10% of the sample.

Here the chain combines TRBV28 and TRBJ2-2, and TRBD2 matches 9 of the central bases. The sequence came from a woman under 40 with COVID-19, enrolled during active disease. The sequenced material came from peripheral blood. The CDR3 here reads CASSLPGTSWRTGELFF. The base sequence is TGTGCCAGCAGTTTACCTGGGACTAGCTGGCGCACCGGGGAGCTGTTTTTT.